The rows below give T cell receptor beta chains drawn from one sample of a study of blood T cells in healthy people across ages. TCRdb reprocessed the 5' RACE reads via MiXCR and lists one record per CDR3 protein. The profile shows under 1,100,000 distinct CDR3 sequences, around 25% of them singletons. These same data were also listed under a study on T cells of mothers and their children.

The sequencing sample was made of blood. The receptor set was obtained from a girl aged 2 to 9 in good health. The CDR3 runs from the conserved cysteine through the conserved F or W. Fields, in order: J gene, clone size, V gene, D gene, CDR3 DNA, CDR3 protein. A D gene is named only where the DNA matches it firmly. The listing skips clone size in some rows; elsewhere it reads once, few, many or a size class.

j_gene: TRBJ2-5
abundance: .
v_gene: TRBV28
d_gene: .
CDR3nt: TGTGCCAGCAGGAGGGACCCCTTGAGGGTGGAGACCCAGTACTTC
CDR3aa: CASRRDPLRVETQYF

j_gene: TRBJ1-1
abundance: .
v_gene: TRBV6-5
d_gene: .
CDR3nt: TGTGCCAGTGGTAAATGGGTGGACACTGAAGCTTTCTTT
CDR3aa: CASGKWVDTEAFF

j_gene: TRBJ1-5
abundance: .
v_gene: TRBV12-3/TRBV12-4
d_gene: .
CDR3nt: TGTGCCAGCAGTTTTGGGGTAGATCAGCCCCAGCATTTT
CDR3aa: CASSFGVDQPQHF

j_gene: TRBJ2-1
abundance: few
v_gene: TRBV5-1
d_gene: .
CDR3nt: TGCGCCAGCAGCCTGGTGGCGGGGAAGATCAATGAGCAGTTCTTC
CDR3aa: CASSLVAGKINEQFF

j_gene: TRBJ2-1
abundance: .
v_gene: TRBV25-1
d_gene: .
CDR3nt: TGTGCCAGCAATACCGGAGGACAGGAGCAGTTCTTC
CDR3aa: CASNTGGQEQFF

j_gene: TRBJ1-1
abundance: many
v_gene: TRBV20-1
d_gene: TRBD1
CDR3nt: TGCAGTGCTAGGGGGACAGGATCGGGGACTGAAGCTTTCTTT
CDR3aa: CSARGTGSGTEAFF

j_gene: TRBJ1-2
abundance: few
v_gene: TRBV7-6
d_gene: .
CDR3nt: TGTGCCAGCAGTTGGACATTCTATGGCTACACCTTC
CDR3aa: CASSWTFYGYTF

j_gene: TRBJ1-6
abundance: .
v_gene: TRBV4-3
d_gene: .
CDR3nt: TGCGCCAGCAGCCAACGACAGCAATTTAATTCACCCCTCCACTTT
CDR3aa: CASSQRQQFNSPLHF

j_gene: TRBJ2-5
abundance: .
v_gene: TRBV4-1
d_gene: .
CDR3nt: TGCGCCAGCAGCGCGGACCCGTACCAAGAGACCCAGTACTTC
CDR3aa: CASSADPYQETQYF

j_gene: TRBJ1-1
abundance: once
v_gene: TRBV21-1
d_gene: .
CDR3nt: TGTGCCAGCAGCAAGACGGGCAGCTTGAACACTGAAGCTTTCTTT
CDR3aa: CASSKTGSLNTEAFF

j_gene: TRBJ1-2
abundance: few
v_gene: TRBV7-8
d_gene: TRBD1
CDR3nt: TGTGCCAGCAGCCCTAGCACGGGACAGGACTATGGCTACACCTTC
CDR3aa: CASSPSTGQDYGYTF

j_gene: TRBJ1-2
abundance: .
v_gene: TRBV14
d_gene: .
CDR3nt: TGTGCCAGCAGCCAAGGGCTAGGGTCGGATGGCTACACCTTC
CDR3aa: CASSQGLGSDGYTF

j_gene: TRBJ2-3
abundance: .
v_gene: TRBV20-1
d_gene: TRBD2
CDR3nt: TGCAGTGCTAGGGAATCTAGCGGGGGGGCCCATACGCAGTATTTT
CDR3aa: CSARESSGGAHTQYF

j_gene: TRBJ2-1
abundance: few
v_gene: TRBV20-1
d_gene: TRBD2
CDR3nt: TGCAGTGCCAGTCCCCTAGCGGGAGGGGTTTACAATGAGCAGTTCTTC
CDR3aa: CSASPLAGGVYNEQFF

j_gene: TRBJ2-1
abundance: few
v_gene: TRBV12-3/TRBV12-4
d_gene: .
CDR3nt: TGTGCCAGCAGTTCCACAAAGGGGGAGCGGGGCAACAATGAGCAGTTCTTC
CDR3aa: CASSSTKGERGNNEQFF

j_gene: TRBJ2-1
abundance: few
v_gene: TRBV18
d_gene: .
CDR3nt: TGTGCCAGCTCACCAGCATTATCTGGCGGTTCCTCCTACAATGAGCAGTCCTTC
CDR3aa: CASSPALSGGSSYNEQSF

j_gene: TRBJ2-7
abundance: few
v_gene: TRBV7-3
d_gene: .
CDR3nt: TGTGCCAGCAGTGAGGGGGTCGGGTACGAGCAGTACTTC
CDR3aa: CASSEGVGYEQYF

j_gene: TRBJ2-3
abundance: .
v_gene: TRBV20-1
d_gene: TRBD2
CDR3nt: TGCAGTGCTAGGGCGGGAGTAGATACGCAGTATTTT
CDR3aa: CSARAGVDTQYF

j_gene: TRBJ2-1
abundance: few
v_gene: TRBV6-1
d_gene: .
CDR3nt: TGTGCCAGCCGTCACAGGACGCCGGCCGGAGATGAGCAGTTCTTC
CDR3aa: CASRHRTPAGDEQFF

j_gene: TRBJ2-1
abundance: few
v_gene: TRBV25-1
d_gene: TRBD1
CDR3nt: TGTGCCAGCAGTCCGATAGTCGGGACAGGCCACAATGAGCAGTTCTTC
CDR3aa: CASSPIVGTGHNEQFF

j_gene: TRBJ2-5
abundance: .
v_gene: TRBV10-3
d_gene: .
CDR3nt: TGTGCCATCAGTGAGGCCGAGGAGACCCAGTACTTC
CDR3aa: CAISEAEETQYF

j_gene: TRBJ2-1
abundance: .
v_gene: TRBV20-1
d_gene: TRBD2
CDR3nt: TGCAGTGCTCCGGGACTAGCGGGAGGGTCTTACAATGAGCAGTTCTTC
CDR3aa: CSAPGLAGGSYNEQFF

j_gene: TRBJ1-2
abundance: few
v_gene: TRBV7-9
d_gene: .
CDR3nt: TGTGCCAGCACCTTACAGGGTCACTATGGCTACACCTTC
CDR3aa: CASTLQGHYGYTF

j_gene: TRBJ2-7
abundance: .
v_gene: TRBV28
d_gene: .
CDR3nt: TGTGCCACTCGCCGGTTATATTCCTACGAGCAGTACTTC
CDR3aa: CATRRLYSYEQYF

j_gene: TRBJ1-1
abundance: few
v_gene: TRBV6-2/TRBV6-3
d_gene: .
CDR3nt: TGTGCCAGCAGTGACCGGAGGTCTGAAGCTTTCTTT
CDR3aa: CASSDRRSEAFF

j_gene: TRBJ2-1
abundance: many
v_gene: TRBV5-4
d_gene: TRBD2
CDR3nt: TGTGCCAGCAGTTCCACTAGCGGGACCTACAATGAGCAGTTCTTC
CDR3aa: CASSSTSGTYNEQFF

j_gene: TRBJ2-2
abundance: .
v_gene: TRBV29-1
d_gene: .
CDR3nt: TGCAGCGTTGCTGGGTTATCCGGGGAGCTGTTTTTT
CDR3aa: CSVAGLSGELFF

j_gene: TRBJ2-1
abundance: .
v_gene: TRBV25-1
d_gene: .
CDR3nt: TGTGCCAGCAGCCCCCACCAGGGAACTTCCTACAATGAGCAGTTCTTC
CDR3aa: CASSPHQGTSYNEQFF

j_gene: TRBJ2-5
abundance: few
v_gene: TRBV10-3
d_gene: .
CDR3nt: TGTGCCATCAGGGACCCGGGGGCCGAAGAGACCCAGTACTTC
CDR3aa: CAIRDPGAEETQYF

j_gene: TRBJ2-7
abundance: .
v_gene: TRBV29-1
d_gene: .
CDR3nt: TGCAGCGTCCTTAGGGGCGGAGGATACGAGCAGTACTTC
CDR3aa: CSVLRGGGYEQYF

j_gene: TRBJ1-1
abundance: few
v_gene: TRBV6-5
d_gene: .
CDR3nt: TGTGCCAGCAGTTCAGGGTTGGTCACTGAAGCTTTCTTT
CDR3aa: CASSSGLVTEAFF

j_gene: TRBJ2-3
abundance: .
v_gene: TRBV7-3
d_gene: TRBD1
CDR3nt: TGTGCCAGCAGCCGCACAGGGGGGACTGAAGATACGCAGTATTTT
CDR3aa: CASSRTGGTEDTQYF

j_gene: TRBJ2-7
abundance: few
v_gene: TRBV4-3
d_gene: .
CDR3nt: TGCGCCAGCAGCCAAGATAGGGGGGCGCGGGGAACCGAGCAGTACTTC
CDR3aa: CASSQDRGARGTEQYF

j_gene: TRBJ2-2
abundance: .
v_gene: TRBV4-1
d_gene: TRBD1
CDR3nt: TGCGCCAGCAGCCTCCCTATCTACAGGGGGGACACCGGGGAGCTGTTTTTT
CDR3aa: CASSLPIYRGDTGELFF

j_gene: TRBJ2-2
abundance: few
v_gene: TRBV10-3
d_gene: .
CDR3nt: TGTGCCATCGACAAAAGGGCAGGGATCGGTAACACCGGGGAGCTGTTTTTT
CDR3aa: CAIDKRAGIGNTGELFF

j_gene: TRBJ2-1
abundance: .
v_gene: TRBV11-1
d_gene: .
CDR3nt: TGTGCCAGCAGCCTCCCACGAGGCGGCGTCCCTGAGCAGTTCTTC
CDR3aa: CASSLPRGGVPEQFF

j_gene: TRBJ2-1
abundance: few
v_gene: TRBV11-2
d_gene: TRBD1
CDR3nt: TGTGCCAGCAGCTTAGGACAGGGCCTAGTTGTCGAGCAGTTCTTC
CDR3aa: CASSLGQGLVVEQFF

j_gene: TRBJ1-5
abundance: .
v_gene: TRBV6-1
d_gene: .
CDR3nt: TGTGCCAGCAGTGACAGGGTACATCAGCCCCAGCATTTT
CDR3aa: CASSDRVHQPQHF

j_gene: TRBJ2-7
abundance: few
v_gene: TRBV20-1
d_gene: .
CDR3nt: TGCAGTGCAGCGGACACCTCCAGCTCCTACGAGCAGTACTTC
CDR3aa: CSAADTSSSYEQYF

j_gene: TRBJ1-1
abundance: few
v_gene: TRBV6-5
d_gene: TRBD1
CDR3nt: TGTGCCAGCAAGTTGACAGGGGGCACTGAAGCTTTCTTT
CDR3aa: CASKLTGGTEAFF

j_gene: TRBJ2-1
abundance: .
v_gene: TRBV5-1
d_gene: .
CDR3nt: TGCGCCAGCAGCTCCGGGACTAATGAGCAGTTCTTC
CDR3aa: CASSSGTNEQFF

j_gene: TRBJ2-1
abundance: .
v_gene: TRBV29-1
d_gene: .
CDR3nt: TGCAGCGTTCCTAATCGCTCCTACAATGAGCAGTTCTTC
CDR3aa: CSVPNRSYNEQFF

j_gene: TRBJ2-6
abundance: few
v_gene: TRBV11-3
d_gene: .
CDR3nt: TGTGCCAGCAGCCAACCGGGACATCCCTCTGGGGCCAACGTCCTGACTTTC
CDR3aa: CASSQPGHPSGANVLTF

j_gene: TRBJ1-4
abundance: .
v_gene: TRBV2
d_gene: .
CDR3nt: TGTGCCAGCAACCAGGGTTTGAATGAAAAACTGTTTTTT
CDR3aa: CASNQGLNEKLFF

j_gene: TRBJ1-1
abundance: .
v_gene: TRBV12-3/TRBV12-4
d_gene: .
CDR3nt: TGTGCCAGCAGCTTGAATGAAGGACGACTGACTGAAGCTTTCTTT
CDR3aa: CASSLNEGRLTEAFF

j_gene: TRBJ1-5
abundance: .
v_gene: TRBV10-3
d_gene: TRBD1
CDR3nt: TGTGCCATCAGCCCGGGACAGGGGAAAGAGCCCCAGCATTTT
CDR3aa: CAISPGQGKEPQHF

j_gene: TRBJ2-5
abundance: .
v_gene: TRBV5-1
d_gene: TRBD2
CDR3nt: TGCGCCAGCAGCTGGACTAGCGGGACTAAAGAGACCCAGTACTTC
CDR3aa: CASSWTSGTKETQYF

j_gene: TRBJ2-7
abundance: .
v_gene: TRBV7-2
d_gene: .
CDR3nt: TGTGCCAGCAGCTTATCTCTGAGGGGTAACGAGCAGTACTTC
CDR3aa: CASSLSLRGNEQYF

j_gene: TRBJ2-3
abundance: few
v_gene: TRBV20-1
d_gene: TRBD2
CDR3nt: TGCAGTGCTAGACCCTCACTAGCGGGGGGGATCACAGATACGCAGTATTTT
CDR3aa: CSARPSLAGGITDTQYF

j_gene: TRBJ2-1
abundance: once
v_gene: TRBV7-3
d_gene: TRBD1
CDR3nt: TGTGTCAGCAGCCCGACAGGGGCCCCTGAGCAGTTCTTC
CDR3aa: CVSSPTGAPEQFF

j_gene: TRBJ1-1
abundance: .
v_gene: TRBV12-3/TRBV12-4
d_gene: .
CDR3nt: TGTGCCAGCAGTTTTTCCGGGGCCCCGGGGGCTGAAGCTTTCTTT
CDR3aa: CASSFSGAPGAEAFF

j_gene: TRBJ2-3
abundance: .
v_gene: TRBV11-2
d_gene: .
CDR3nt: TGTGCCAGCAGCCGAAAGCAGGGTCCAGATACGCAGTATTTT
CDR3aa: CASSRKQGPDTQYF

j_gene: TRBJ1-4
abundance: few
v_gene: TRBV28
d_gene: TRBD1
CDR3nt: TGTGCCAGCTATCGGGACAGGGTCAGAGGGAATGAAAAACTGTTTTTT
CDR3aa: CASYRDRVRGNEKLFF

j_gene: TRBJ2-5
abundance: few
v_gene: TRBV7-9
d_gene: .
CDR3nt: TGTGCCAGCAGCTTCGAGGAGGAGACCCAGTACTTC
CDR3aa: CASSFEEETQYF

j_gene: TRBJ2-5
abundance: .
v_gene: TRBV29-1
d_gene: .
CDR3nt: TGCAGCGTTGCTCCCGGACAGAAGGAAGAGACCCAGTACTTC
CDR3aa: CSVAPGQKEETQYF